This TCR beta chain was sequenced for a study of metastatic and nonmetastatic thyroid tumors. This clone was counted many times. Its antigen is as yet unknown. Findings and caveats of the study: Malignant thyroid tumors reportedly had TCR beta diversity that was significantly higher than in benign nodules, in blood and tumor.

Patients underwent thyroid surgery, and none had received any treatment before it. CDR3 length: 14 amino acids. Trimming cost V 0 bases and J 5 bases, with 11 bases left between them. The germline gives CDR1 MNHEY, CDR2 SVGEGT. Using MiXCR, TCRdb reanalyzed the PCR reads. The sample has 29,000 or so clones, roughly 4% seen once; the top ten hold 20% to 25%. The sequence was obtained from a female donor with papillary thyroid cancer or a benign thyroid nodule (not recorded which). Some clones in this sample may be carry-over from other donors' samples. The V call is TRBV6-2 or TRBV6-3, the J call TRBJ2-7; D remains unclear. The sample comprised blood. The CDR3 region is CASSYSLGLHEQYF. CDR3 DNA: TGTGCCAGCAGTTACTCTTTAGGTCTACACGAGCAGTACTTC.